This entry describes one T cell receptor (beta chain). The data are from a study of blood T cell repertoires in COVID-19. Clones were read by immunoSEQ multiplex PCR, and TCRdb kept only the in-frame ones, dropping some. The data contain about 120,000 clones, more than 70% of them singletons. CDR1 is WNHNN, CDR2 SYGVQD, per germline (reference sequence). The CDR3 contains 15 residues. The V and J ends lost 4 bases and 12 bases respectively, with 22 bases between them. This clonotype was sampled from a human donor in a cohort sampled during active COVID-19. This sequence joins TRBV10-1 and TRBJ2-1, with a possible D match to TRBD1 (6 bases). Sequencing was done on a sample of peripheral blood. The CDR3 DNA is TGCGCCAGCAGTGGGGGGAACGGCCCGCCGACAGGGCAGTTCTTC. It yields the protein CASSGGNGPPTGQFF.